The 32 T cell receptor beta chains below all came from one sample that was sequenced in a study of T cell responses to AZD1222 COVID-19 vaccine. Using immunoSEQ multiplex PCR, the repertoire was profiled, and TCRdb retains in-frame clones only, with some absent. The sample has 130,000 or so clones, roughly 85% seen once. Material: peripheral blood, obtained 28 days after the second dose of the MenACWY control vaccine. All receptors come from an adult who received the MenACWY meningococcal vaccine as a control.

This sequence joins TRBV27 and TRBJ2-3; a possible D gene is TRBD2 (7 bases). V was pared by 6 bases and J by 4 bases, with 17 bases between. The CDR3 is 15 amino acids. Germline assignment: CDR1 MNHEY and CDR2 SMNVEV (reference sequence). In DNA, the CDR3 is TGTGCCAGCAGCCGGGGGAGGGGGGCCGCAGATACGCAGTATTTT. It is translated as CASSRGRGAADTQYF.

The chain joins TRBV6-5 to TRBJ1-4, with D uncertain. Germline V gene sequence: CDR1 MNHEY, CDR2 SVGAGI. The CDR3 has 12 residues. The V end was cut by 6 bases, the J end by 14 bases, with 16 bases between. This CDR3 reads CASSETRKGLFF. As DNA, the CDR3 is TGTGCCAGCAGCGAGACCAGAAAAGGCCTGTTTTTT.

This sequence joins TRBV9 and TRBJ1-3; no firm D call. Trimming stripped 2 bases from V and 0 bases from J, with 6 bases between. The CDR3 spans 14 residues. CDR1 is SGDLS and CDR2 is YYNGEE in the germline V gene. CDR3 bases: TGTGCCAGCAGCGTTCTGAGCTCTGGAAACACCATATATTTT. Protein sequence: CASSVLSSGNTIYF.

The CDR3 loop reads CASNVPGQGALAEAFF. CDR3 coding DNA: TGTGCCAGCAACGTCCCGGGACAGGGGGCTCTGGCTGAAGCTTTCTTT. The chain recombines TRBV28 with TRBJ1-1; TRBD1 aligns across 12 bases. The CDR3 extends over 16 amino acids. V shed 7 bases, J shed 6 bases, and the junction held 12 bases outside the gene matches. The V gene's germline CDR1 is MDHEN and CDR2 SYDVKM.

This chain uses TRBV11-3 with TRBJ2-1, with D uncertain. Germline loops: CDR1 SGHNT, CDR2 YENEEA. This CDR3 has 12 residues. V lost 6 bases and J 2 bases, leaving 5 bases between the germline ends. Here the CDR3 DNA reads TGTGCCAGCAGTGGAACCTACAATGAGCAGTTCTTC. Residues: CASSGTYNEQFF.

The V and J genes are TRBV6-2 or TRBV6-3 and TRBJ1-5, with unresolved D. V shed 0 bases and J shed 1 base, with 10 bases lying between them. The CDR3 runs 16 residues. CDR1 and CDR2 from the germline V gene are MNHEY and SVGEGT. The CDR3 DNA reads as TGTGCCAGCAGTTACTCCGCACGAAGGAGCAATCAGCCCCAGCATTTT. Translating gives CASSYSARRSNQPQHF.

V is TRBV21-1 and J is TRBJ2-7; the D segment call TRBD2 is taken from the table without a DNA check. TRBV21-1 is recorded as a pseudogene. This CDR3 comprises 16 residues. The CDR3 loop is CASSKPRPGLEYEQYF. The CDR3 DNA reads TGTGCCAGCAGCAAGCCTCGCCCGGGACTAGAATACGAGCAGTACTTC.

This chain joins TRBV4-1 and TRBJ2-7; weak D call: TRBD1 (5 bases). Trimming stripped 0 bases from V and 2 bases from J, with 11 bases between. Germline CDR1 is MGHRA and CDR2 is YSYEKL. The CDR3 is 15 amino acids. CDR3 in DNA: TGCGCCAGCAGCCAAGAGTTTACAGGAGCCTACGAGCAGTACGTC. Translated, it gives CASSQEFTGAYEQYV.

The chain couples TRBV7-9 to TRBJ2-2; 7 bases align to TRBD2. From germline, CDR1 is SEHNR and CDR2 FQNEAQ (reference sequence). CDR3 length: 14 residues. The trim removed 2 bases at V and 6 bases at J, leaving 3 bases unmatched. The CDR3 spells CASSLLAEAGELFF. The CDR3 nucleotides are TGTGCCAGCAGCTTACTAGCGGAGGCCGGGGAGCTGTTTTTT.

This clone came up once. The V and J genes are TRBV19 and TRBJ2-7; 8 nucleotides agree with TRBD1. The CDR3 has 14 residues. Germline CDR1 LNHDA, CDR2 SQIVND (reference sequence). Unmatched junction bases numbered 3, after V lost 3 bases and J lost 2 bases. The DNA for the CDR3 is TGTGCCAGTAGTATTGACAGGGGTCCCTACGAGCAGTACTTC. Its protein product is CASSIDRGPYEQYF.

This chain connects TRBV29-1 to TRBJ1-5; D is unresolved. The CDR3 consists of 13 residues. From germline, CDR1 is SQVTM and CDR2 ANQGSEA. V dropped 1 base and J dropped 3 bases, with 7 bases sitting between them. The CDR3 protein is CSVEASDNQPQHF. The CDR3 DNA is TGCAGCGTTGAAGCGTCAGACAATCAGCCCCAGCATTTT.

This CDR3 reads CASSRPGGEQYF. The DNA of the CDR3 is TGTGCCAGCAGTCGCCCTGGAGGGGAGCAGTACTTC. This chain links TRBV3-1 (or the pseudogene TRBV3-2) with TRBJ2-7, with a weak D call TRBD2 (6 bases). The CDR3 has 12 residues. Germline CDR1 LGHDT, CDR2 YNNKEL (reference sequence). V lost 6 bases and J lost 7, with 13 bases in between.

The chain is built from TRBV5-4 and TRBJ1-1; the D gene is possibly TRBD1 (6 bases). Trimming removed 4 bases from V and 7 bases from J, with 20 bases in between. The CDR3 sequence is 15 residues long. Germline values: CDR1 SGHNT, CDR2 YYREEE (reference sequence). The CDR3 spells CASSLNAGDTLEAFF. The DNA of the CDR3 is TGTGCCAGCAGCCTAAATGCAGGGGACACTCTTGAAGCTTTCTTT.

This chain connects TRBV7-2 to TRBJ1-1; D ambiguous. Germline loops: CDR1 SGHTA, CDR2 FQGNSA. CDR3 length: 13 amino acids. V gave up 9 bases and J gave up 6 bases, with 17 bases separating them. In nucleotides, the CDR3 is TGTGCCAGTACCGACGAGAGAGAGTCTGAAGCTTTCTTT. Its translation is CASTDERESEAFF.

V and J are TRBV12-3 or TRBV12-4 and TRBJ2-3; a possible D gene is TRBD1 (6 bases). The V gene lost 5 bases and the J gene lost 6 bases, with 12 bases spanning the gap. The CDR3 length is 13 residues. The CDR3 nucleotides are TGTGCCAGCAGTCCGACAGGTCCGGATACGCAGTATTTT. This encodes CASSPTGPDTQYF.

The chain combines TRBV6-5 with TRBJ2-2; TRBD1 agrees at 9 bases. V lost 9 bases, J lost 1 base, and 6 bases stayed unmatched. Per germline, CDR1 MNHEY and CDR2 SVGAGI. The CDR3 totals 15 residues. The CDR3: CASTDRGGNTGELFF. The DNA for the CDR3 is TGTGCCAGTACGGACAGGGGCGGGAACACCGGGGAGCTGTTTTTT.

This clone was recorded a few times. V usage is TRBV7-9 and J usage is TRBJ2-1, with 14 positions matching TRBD2. Looked up from germline, CDR1 is SEHNR and CDR2 is FQNEAQ (reference sequence). J gave up 7 bases and V 2 bases, and 10 bases lay outside the gene matches. The CDR3 length is 18 residues. CDR3 region: CASSLPPRLAGGRNEQFF. In DNA, the CDR3 is TGTGCCAGCAGCTTACCCCCCAGACTAGCGGGAGGGAGGAATGAGCAGTTCTTC.

This rearrangement joins TRBV5-1 to TRBJ1-2, with TRBD1 matching over 8 bases. From germline, CDR1 is SGHRS and CDR2 YFSETQ. The CDR3 runs to 13 residues. V was pared by 4 bases and J by 4 bases, with 3 bases of the junction left unmatched. CDR3 sequence reads: CASSQDRVYGYTF. CDR3 nucleotide sequence: TGCGCCAGCAGCCAGGACAGGGTCTATGGCTACACCTTC. Drawing the rest from reference TRBV5-1 and TRBJ1-2, the complete variable domain is KAGVTQTPRYLIKTRGQQVTLSCSPISGHRSVSWYQQTPGQGLQFLFEYFSETQRNKGNFPGRFSGRQFSNSRSEMNVSTLELGDSALYLCASSQDRVYGYTFGSGTRLTVV.

The CDR3 reads CASRPGQGFTEAFF. DNA of the CDR3: TGTGCCAGCCGTCCTGGACAGGGTTTTACTGAAGCTTTCTTT. The rearrangement joins TRBV6-4 to TRBJ1-1; 8 bases are shared with TRBD1. Germline-derived CDR1 and CDR2 are MRHNA and SNTAGT. The CDR3 is 14 residues long. Germline trimming cut 8 bases from V and 5 bases from J; bases unmatched to any gene: 10.

This clone occurred a few times. The chain carries TRBV7-9 and TRBJ1-4; D may be TRBD1 (5 bases). The CDR3 consists of 16 residues. Trimming stripped 6 bases from V and 10 bases from J, with 24 bases between. Germline-derived CDR1 and CDR2 are SEHNR and FQNEAQ (reference sequence). For the CDR3, the DNA is TGTGCCAGCAGTTCCACGGGGCTATCGGTTCTTGGAAAACTGTTTTTT. Translation: CASSSTGLSVLGKLFF.

The V and J genes are TRBV28 and TRBJ1-6, with D perhaps TRBD1 (6 bases). Per germline, CDR1 MDHEN and CDR2 SYDVKM. This CDR3 has 15 residues. Trimming removed 7 bases at V and 9 bases at J, with 19 bases between. The CDR3 loop is CASTYLRGRISPLHF. CDR3 bases: TGTGCCAGCACCTACTTACGGGGGCGCATTTCACCCCTCCACTTT.

The chain joins TRBV4-3 to TRBJ1-5; D call uncertain. The germline V gene encodes CDR1 LGHNA and CDR2 YSLEER. This CDR3 comprises 13 residues. The V end lost 1 base, the J end lost 7 bases, and 8 bases lay between the germline ends. DNA for the CDR3: TGCGCCAGCAGCCAAGCTAGGGCACAGCCCCAGCATTTT. Translation: CASSQARAQPQHF.

This chain joins TRBV5-1 and TRBJ2-4; D is perhaps TRBD1 (6 bases). Germline CDR1 is SGHRS and CDR2 is YFSETQ. CDR3 size: 16 residues. Trimming pared 6 bases from V and 7 bases from J, leaving 23 bases between. The CDR3 DNA is TGCGCCAGCACCTCCTCCTTACTAGGGGGTAATAACATTCAGTACTTC. This translates into CASTSSLLGGNNIQYF.

The chain couples TRBV5-1 to TRBJ1-1, with D unclear. Germline CDR1 SGHRS, CDR2 YFSETQ. This CDR3 spans 14 amino acids. V lost 0 bases and J lost 1, with 7 bases in between. The CDR3 DNA follows: TGCGCCAGCAGCTTGGACGCCGCGAACACTGAAGCTTTCTTT. Its translation: CASSLDAANTEAFF.

This clone was recorded once. The rearrangement joins TRBV5-1 to TRBJ1-2; 8 positions agree with TRBD1. This CDR3 is 15 amino acids long. CDR1 and CDR2 (germline): SGHRS, YFSETQ. V trimming: 2 bases; J trimming: 1 base; junction bases outside the gene matches: 4. The CDR3 spells CASSFTGGGNYGYTF. CDR3 DNA sequence: TGCGCCAGCAGCTTCACAGGGGGTGGTAACTATGGCTACACCTTC.

This clone was recorded a few times. The J gene is TRBJ1-1, the V gene TRBV18; perhaps TRBD1 as D (5 bases). The germline V and J ends were trimmed by 5 bases and 2 bases, with 12 bases remaining between them. CDR3 length: 14 amino acids. Germline V gene lookup returns CDR1 KGHSH and CDR2 LQKENI. The CDR3 DNA sequence: TGTGCCAGCTCAGCCGGGACGACCAACACTGAAGCTTTCTTT. Protein: CASSAGTTNTEAFF.

This chain links TRBV6-5 with TRBJ1-2; D is unclear. The CDR3 is made up of 14 amino acids. Germline lookup yields CDR1 MNHEY and CDR2 SVGAGI. The germline V and J ends were trimmed by 8 bases and 5 bases, with 18 bases remaining between them. In nucleotides, the CDR3 is TGTGCCAGCGCAATATCGGGCTTGGGATATGGCTACACCTTC. Translation gives CASAISGLGYGYTF.

The chain combines TRBV5-1 with TRBJ2-7; 9 bases line up with TRBD1. Germline-derived CDR1 and CDR2 are SGHRS and YFSETQ. This CDR3 has 15 amino acids. Trimming took 4 bases from V and 5 from J; bases not matched to a gene: 10. For the CDR3, the DNA is TGCGCCAGCAGCGCTCGACAGGGGGTTATCCACGAGCAGTACTTC. Protein product: CASSARQGVIHEQYF.

The rearrangement links TRBV6-2 or TRBV6-3 to TRBJ1-5, with a tentative D call TRBD1 (5 bases). CDR1 is MNHEY and CDR2 is SVGEGT in the germline V gene. Trimming shortened V by 6 bases and J by 3 bases, and 15 bases separated the two germline ends. This CDR3 has 15 amino acids. CDR3 sequence (DNA): TGTGCCAGCAGCCCTCACGGGGGGAACAATCAGCCCCAGCATTTT. This encodes CASSPHGGNNQPQHF.

V gene TRBV7-2 combines with J gene TRBJ1-4; 8 bases match TRBD1. With 1 base clipped from V and 6 bases from J, the junction kept 4 bases outside the gene matches. Germline assignment: CDR1 SGHTA and CDR2 FQGNSA. The CDR3 runs to 15 residues. The CDR3 protein is CASSLVPGGDEKLFF. The CDR3 DNA follows: TGTGCCAGCAGCTTAGTGCCAGGGGGCGATGAAAAACTGTTTTTT.

Only a few counts were recorded for this clone. The chain couples TRBV2 to TRBJ1-2; possible D gene TRBD1, 5 bases. V gave up 4 bases and J gave up 13 bases, with 16 bases separating them. Germline V gene sequence: CDR1 SNHLY, CDR2 FYNNEI. The CDR3 covers 12 residues. CDR3 protein: CASSAGTLGGTF. Written as DNA, the CDR3 is TGTGCCAGCAGTGCCGGGACCCTCGGCGGCACCTTC. The full variable domain, in which reference TRBV2 and TRBJ1-2 provide the parts outside the CDR3, is EPEVTQTPSHQVTQMGQEVILRCVPISNHLYFYWYRQILGQKVEFLVSFYNNEISEKSEIFDDQFSVERPDGSNFTLKIRSTKLEDSAMYFCASSAGTLGGTFGSGTRLTVV.

The CDR3 region is CAGAGHGEQYV. CDR3 coding DNA: TGCGCCGGTGCAGGGCACGGAGAGCAGTACGTC. The chain employs TRBV23-1 and TRBJ2-7; tentatively, D is TRBD1 (5 bases). TRBV23-1 is assigned to the ORF class and has an uncertain function. V lost 11 bases and J 7 bases, leaving 15 bases between the germline ends. The CDR3 contains 11 residues.